This T cell receptor beta chain was sequenced during a study of blood T cell repertoires in COVID-19. The overall study: Nucleic acid was either cDNA or gDNA, and it came from T cells, B-cell-depleted T cells, or PBMCs.

Germline CDR1 reads ENHRY; CDR2 reads SYGVKD. V was pared by 0 bases and J by 4 bases, with 13 bases between. The CDR3 contains 16 residues. The table came from immunoSEQ multiplex PCR; TCRdb's copy has only in-frame clones and leaves some out. The sample records tens of thousands of clones, around 88% being singletons. The source of this sequence is a man older than 75 with active or convalescent COVID-19. Material: peripheral blood. V usage is TRBV10-3 and J usage is TRBJ1-5; tentatively, D is TRBD1 (6 bases). The CDR3 DNA is TGTGCCATCAGTGAGTCAATGGACAGATTAAATCAGCCCCAGCATTTT. This sequence encodes CAISESMDRLNQPQHF.